This TCR beta chain was captured by sequencing in a study of blood T cells in healthy people across ages. The germline V gene has CDR1 SGHTA and CDR2 FQGNSA. The CDR3 extends over 20 amino acids. Combining a sample-barcoded 5' primer with a J-beta primer mix, a second PCR ran for roughly 7 to 11 cycles. Individual samples furnished no less than 3 million CDR3-containing paired-end reads apiece. MiXCR was run by TCRdb on the 5' RACE reads, yielding one entry per CDR3 protein. The sample comprises about a million distinct CDR3 sequences, about 53% of which are singletons, and roughly a fifth rests with the top ten. Study-wide results and caveats: With donor CMV status unknown, expanded clonotype changes were possibly confounded. Diversity estimates drawn from one million T cells were deemed underestimates. Per million T cells, TCR beta diversity dropped about linearly as age rose.

Details on this clonotype: Its antigen is not identified. A much bigger clone sits one base away, suggesting this may be a read error.

This TCR was sampled from a woman aged 55 to 70 in good health. V usage is TRBV7-2 and J usage is TRBJ2-3; the match to TRBD2 covers 9 bases. Sequenced input: blood. This CDR3 is CASSLRGAGGHPRRTETQYF. CDR3 coding DNA: TGTGCCAGCAGCTTAAGGGGGGCGGGAGGGCACCCCCGGCGGACAGAGACGCAGTATTTT.